Listed here are 22 T cell receptor beta chains from one sample, sequenced in a study of T cell responses to AZD1222 COVID-19 vaccine (dated by TCRdb to about 2021). Library preparation employed the immunoSEQ multiplex PCR assay. What TCRdb holds here is the immuneACCESS table cut down to in-frame rearrangements. Part of the clones is not present; checked against another copy, under half of the missing clones reflect an unresolved V gene, and the others are unexplained. The sample contains 180,000 or so clones, more than 85% of them found a single time. About 1.7% of the sample is in the top ten clones. The time point tag for this specimen amounts to: about 28 days (+/-7) after the second vaccine dose. Sample: peripheral blood, taken 28 days after the second AZD1222 dose. The receptors shown here come from an adult who received the AZD1222 COVID-19 vaccine.

The CDR3 reads CASSHGTQETQYF. CDR3 bases: TGTGCCAGCTCACACGGGACACAAGAGACCCAGTACTTC. The V gene is TRBV18, the J gene TRBJ2-5, with D possibly TRBD1 on 6 matching bases. Between the trimmed V and J ends, which lost 4 bases and 2 bases, there was a span of 8 bases. Germline V gene sequence: CDR1 KGHSH, CDR2 LQKENI. The CDR3 spans 13 residues.

The rearrangement joins TRBV25-1 to TRBJ2-1, with D perhaps assigned TRBD1 or TRBD2 (7 bases each). V was trimmed by 8 bases and J by 9 bases, leaving 17 bases between them. The V gene's germline CDR1 is MGHDK and CDR2 SYGVNS. This CDR3 region has 13 residues. The CDR3 nucleotides read TGTGCCAGCTCCCAGGGGGGGGGCCGTGAGCAGTTCTTC. Residues: CASSQGGGREQFF.

This chain joins TRBV27 and TRBJ1-5; unclear D gene. The CDR3 length is 16 residues. CDR1 and CDR2 (germline): MNHEY, SMNVEV (reference sequence). V lost 2 bases and J lost 1, with 12 bases in between. The CDR3 region has the DNA TGTGCCAGCAGTTTACAAGGACTCAGAAGCAATCAGCCCCAGCATTTT. Protein sequence: CASSLQGLRSNQPQHF.

In its sample, this clone was seen a few times. The gene calls are TRBV19 and TRBJ2-7, with 10 bases identical to TRBD2. The germline V gene encodes CDR1 LNHDA and CDR2 SQIVND (reference sequence). The length of the CDR3 is 15 residues. The junction had 10 bases not matched to a gene; V was cut back by 6 bases and J by 5 bases. CDR3 sequence: CASSPRAGGDNEQYF. Written as DNA, the CDR3 is TGTGCCAGTAGCCCCCGAGCGGGAGGGGACAACGAGCAGTACTTC.

In DNA, the CDR3 is TGTGCCAGCAGCGCCCGGGACAGGAGTCAAACTAATGAAAAACTGTTTTTT. Protein product: CASSARDRSQTNEKLFF. This chain links TRBV9 with TRBJ1-4; 8 nucleotides line up with TRBD1. Losses at the gene ends were 3 bases for V and 1 base for J; bases not matched to a gene: 8. Germline V gene lookup returns CDR1 SGDLS and CDR2 YYNGEE. The CDR3 consists of 17 residues.

This chain links TRBV9 with TRBJ2-2; D remains unclear. V was clipped by 3 bases and J by 2 bases, with 5 bases between them. The CDR3 loop spans 13 amino acids. From germline, CDR1 is SGDLS and CDR2 YYNGEE. CDR3 in DNA: TGTGCCAGCAGCGAACATAACACCGGGGAGCTGTTTTTT. Translation gives CASSEHNTGELFF.

The genes are TRBV2 and TRBJ1-4; 9 nucleotides match TRBD1. Germline assignment: CDR1 SNHLY and CDR2 FYNNEI. The CDR3 loop spans 16 amino acids. Germline trimming cut 5 bases from V and 5 bases from J; bases unmatched to any gene: 9. The CDR3 protein is CASSRNGGTGNEKLFF. The DNA of the CDR3 is TGTGCCAGCAGTCGAAACGGCGGGACAGGGAATGAAAAACTGTTTTTT.

The chain recombines TRBV25-1 with TRBJ1-4; D is unclear. V was cut by 2 bases and J by 6 bases, with 4 bases left in between. The CDR3 covers 12 residues. The germline CDR1 and CDR2 sequences are MGHDK and SYGVNS. The CDR3, as DNA: TGTGCCAGCAGTGAAGTGCATGAAAAACTGTTTTTT. As protein: CASSEVHEKLFF.

This sequence joins TRBV27 and TRBJ2-7; D possibly corresponds to TRBD1 (5 bases). Per germline, CDR1 MNHEY and CDR2 SMNVEV (reference sequence). V lost 7 bases and J lost 3, with 10 bases in between. The CDR3 sequence is 12 residues long. CDR3 in DNA: TGTGCCAGCAAGGGGCACCTCTACGAGCAGTACTTC. It specifies CASKGHLYEQYF.

The chain combines TRBV7-9 with TRBJ2-5, with D possibly called TRBD1 or TRBD2 (5 bases each). Germline V lookup: CDR1 SEHNR, CDR2 FQNEAQ (reference sequence). The CDR3 has 16 amino acids. Between the trimmed V and J ends, which lost 4 bases and 4 bases, there was a span of 19 bases. The DNA for the CDR3 is TGTGCCAGCAGCTACACTAAGAGAGGGGTAGGAGAGACCCAGTACTTC. Translated, it gives CASSYTKRGVGETQYF. Full variable domain (rest looked up from reference TRBV7-9 and TRBJ2-5): DTGVSQNPRHKITKRGQNVTFRCDPISEHNRLYWYRQTLGQGPEFLTYFQNEAQLEKSRLLSDRFSAERPKGSFSTLEIQRTEQGDSAMYLCASSYTKRGVGETQYFGPGTRLLVL.

This rearrangement joins TRBV7-3 to TRBJ2-5, with 11 bases that match TRBD1. Trimming cost V 2 bases and J 2 bases; bases outside gene matches: 10. This CDR3 is 18 amino acids long. Looked up from germline, CDR1 is SGHTA and CDR2 is FQGTGA. The CDR3 DNA follows: TGTGCCAGCAGCTTACGGGACAGGGGGTATCCCCCGCAAGAGACCCAGTACTTC. Its translation is CASSLRDRGYPPQETQYF.

The J gene is TRBJ1-5, the V gene TRBV13; 9 bases line up with TRBD1. The CDR3 length is 17 residues. Germline V gene data show CDR1 as PRHDT and CDR2 as FYEKMQ (reference sequence). V lost 3 bases to trimming and J lost 3 bases; unmatched junction nucleotides: 9. CDR3 sequence reads: CASSLGGTGRNNQPQHF. The CDR3 DNA follows: TGTGCCAGCAGCTTGGGCGGGACAGGGAGGAACAATCAGCCCCAGCATTTT.

This chain connects TRBV15 to TRBJ1-3, with D possibly matching TRBD1 (5 bases). Germline CDR1 reads LNHNV; CDR2 reads YYDKDF (reference sequence). This CDR3 is built from 16 residues. Trimming took 6 bases from V and 0 from J, leaving 15 bases between them. CDR3 DNA sequence: TGTGCCACCAGTGTCCCGGGCGGGGGCTCTGGAAACACCATATATTTT. As protein: CATSVPGGGSGNTIYF.

J is TRBJ2-7 and V is TRBV5-4; D might be TRBD1 (6 bases). Trimming pared 3 bases from V and 4 bases from J, leaving 11 bases between. The CDR3 is 13 residues long. Germline V gene lookup returns CDR1 SGHNT and CDR2 YYREEE (reference sequence). CDR3 amino acids: CASSSDSFYEQYF. CDR3 coding DNA: TGTGCCAGCAGCTCGGACAGTTTTTACGAGCAGTACTTC.

The genes are TRBV5-1 and TRBJ2-6, with no clear D. From germline, CDR1 is SGHRS and CDR2 YFSETQ. Trimming stripped 0 bases from V and 0 bases from J, with 10 bases between. This CDR3 is built from 17 residues. The CDR3 nucleotides read TGCGCCAGCAGCTTGGAGGGCAGTTACTCTGGGGCCAACGTCCTGACTTTC. Its protein is CASSLEGSYSGANVLTF.

The V call is TRBV30, the J call TRBJ1-2; D may be TRBD1 (5 bases). The CDR3 totals 14 residues. Germline CDR1 reads GTSNPN; CDR2 reads SVGIG (reference sequence). The V end lost 3 bases, the J end lost 1 base, and 12 bases lay between the germline ends. The CDR3 is CAWRSGTHNYGYTF. In nucleotides, the CDR3 is TGTGCCTGGAGATCCGGGACGCATAACTATGGCTACACCTTC. The full variable domain, rest sourced from reference TRBV30 and TRBJ1-2, is SQTIHQWPATLVQPVGSPLSLECTVEGTSNPNLYWYRQAAGRGLQLLFYSVGIGQISSEVPQNLSASRPQDRQFILSSKKLLLSDSGFYLCAWRSGTHNYGYTFGSGTRLTVV.

In this sample, this clone turned up a few times. The chain couples TRBV30 to TRBJ1-6; D ambiguous. Germline CDR1 is GTSNPN and CDR2 is SVGIG (reference sequence). This CDR3 contains 15 residues. Between the trimmed V and J ends, which lost 4 bases and 3 bases, there was a span of 13 bases. The CDR3 region has the DNA TGTGCCTGGACCAGGAAGGACGGCTATAATTCACCCCTCCACTTT. Protein product: CAWTRKDGYNSPLHF. The whole variable domain, remainder taken from reference TRBV30 and TRBJ1-6, is SQTIHQWPATLVQPVGSPLSLECTVEGTSNPNLYWYRQAAGRGLQLLFYSVGIGQISSEVPQNLSASRPQDRQFILSSKKLLLSDSGFYLCAWTRKDGYNSPLHFGNGTRLTVT.

This sequence joins TRBV29-1 and TRBJ2-2, with D possibly TRBD2 on 5 matching bases. V lost 4 bases, J lost 4 bases, and 10 bases lay in between. The CDR3 spans 13 residues. Per the germline V gene, CDR1 is SQVTM and CDR2 is ANQGSEA. The CDR3 here is CSVAGKGTGELFF. For the CDR3, the DNA is TGCAGCGTTGCCGGGAAGGGCACCGGGGAGCTGTTTTTT.

As concerns this clone: Other DNA sequences in this specimen translate into the identical CDR3. This chain joins TRBV7-2 and TRBJ1-1; 7 bases are a match to TRBD1. The germline V gene encodes CDR1 SGHTA and CDR2 FQGNSA. V shed 5 bases, J shed 1 base, and the junction held 4 bases outside the gene matches. The CDR3 has 14 residues. The CDR3 is CASSPRTGNTEAFF. The CDR3 DNA sequence: TGTGCCAGCAGCCCCAGGACAGGGAACACTGAAGCTTTCTTT.

The chain is built from TRBV6-5 and TRBJ2-7, with 7 nucleotides matching TRBD2. Germline CDR1 and CDR2: MNHEY and SVGAGI. V gave up 0 bases and J gave up 1 base; unmatched junction bases: 6. The CDR3 is 16 amino acids. CDR3 nucleotides: TGTGCCAGCAGTTACTCGTCCGAAGCGGGGTCCTACGAGCAGTACTTC. This encodes CASSYSSEAGSYEQYF.

V gene TRBV6-1 combines with J gene TRBJ2-3; no clear D. This CDR3 is built from 12 residues. Germline loops: CDR1 MNHNS, CDR2 SASEGT. The V gene lost 2 bases and the J gene lost 14 bases, with 14 bases spanning the gap. CDR3 in amino acids: CASSERVPRRYF. CDR3 bases: TGTGCCAGCAGTGAACGGGTCCCACGGCGGTATTTT.

This chain links TRBV11-2 with TRBJ2-4; 8 bases agree with TRBD1. The length of the CDR3 is 17 residues. V was clipped by 2 bases and J by 0 bases; unmatched bases: 6. Germline CDR1 reads SGHAT; CDR2 reads FQNNGV. The DNA of the CDR3 is TGTGCCAGCAGCTTATTGACAGGGGTCTTAGCCAAAAACATTCAGTACTTC. Translation: CASSLLTGVLAKNIQYF.